This T cell receptor beta chain was documented in a study of monozygotic twins with inflammatory bowel disease. This CDR3 contains 11 residues. TCRdb reanalyzed the 5' RACE reads and collapses them to one entry per CDR3 protein, without DNA. This listing includes approximately 160,000 distinct CDR3 sequences. Sequencing was carried out using blood. The chain recombines TRBV12-3 or TRBV12-4 with TRBJ1-2. This TCR was recovered from a human donor with ulcerative colitis or Crohn's disease, or a healthy co-twin of an affected twin (not recorded which). The CDR3 sequence: CASRRRDGYTF.